This TCR beta chain was profiled in a study of blood T cells in healthy people across ages. Study-level information: Every two T cells gave about one barcoded beta molecule via template switching. Study observations and caveats: Long-lived donors exceeded aged donors in naive CD4+ cells and diversity. Diversity of TCR beta correlated strongly with naive T cell percentage.

A J-beta primer mix and a sample-barcoded 5' primer were used in a second PCR of about 6 to 12 cycles. In TCRdb, the 5' RACE reads were re-called with MiXCR into one record per CDR3 protein. The sample yields 750,000 to 950,000 distinct CDR3 sequences, approximately 55% seen once. Comments on this clonotype: Its cognate antigen is unknown.

Trimming removed 4 bases at V and 10 bases at J, with 11 bases between. The germline V gene has CDR1 SNHLY and CDR2 FYNNEI. The CDR3 has 11 residues. V and J are TRBV2 and TRBJ2-7; the D call may be TRBD1 or TRBD2 (5 bases each). The sample consisted of blood. The receptor comes from an elderly man in good health. CDR3 nucleotides: TGTGCCAGCAGTGTAGTCGGGGCCCAGTACTTC. Translated, it gives CASSVVGAQYF.